Shown below are 22 T cell receptor beta chains from a single sample sequenced in a study of OX40 agonist ivuxolimab in advanced cancers. Libraries were prepared by immunoSEQ multiplex PCR; TCRdb keeps only in-frame clonotypes and omits some of them. The data hold approximately 23,000 clones, with over 80% observed a single time. Here the sequenced sample was CD4+ or CD8+ T cells sorted from blood, taken in a trial of the OX40 agonist ivuxolimab. Every receptor here comes from an adult with an advanced solid tumor such as melanoma, head and neck, liver or kidney cancer.

The chain has TRBV18 and TRBJ2-7, with TRBD2 identical over 10 bases. From germline, CDR1 is KGHSH and CDR2 LQKENI. V lost 2 bases to trimming and J lost 5 bases; unmatched junction nucleotides: 6. CDR3 length equals 15 residues. This chain's CDR3 is CASSPASGRGNEQYF. The CDR3 nucleotides read TGTGCCAGCTCACCAGCCAGCGGGAGGGGTAACGAGCAGTACTTC.

This chain uses TRBV25-1 with TRBJ2-1, with D unresolved. The CDR3 extends over 12 amino acids. Trimming shortened V by 3 bases and J by 8 bases, and 8 bases separated the two germline ends. The germline V gene encodes CDR1 MGHDK and CDR2 SYGVNS. CDR3 sequence: CASSEVSDEQFF. Written as DNA, the CDR3 is TGTGCCAGCAGTGAGGTGAGCGATGAGCAGTTCTTC.

The chain combines TRBV10-1 with TRBJ2-1, with D perhaps being TRBD1 or TRBD2 (5 bases each). CDR3 size: 14 residues. Germline CDR1 reads WNHNN; CDR2 reads SYGVQD (reference sequence). Trimming took 9 bases from V and 5 from J, leaving 17 bases between them. CDR3 region: CARRGRGVNNEQFF. CDR3 nucleotide sequence: TGCGCCAGGAGGGGAAGGGGCGTAAACAATGAGCAGTTCTTC.

The chain carries TRBV11-3 and TRBJ1-1, with unresolved D. The V end was cut by 0 bases, the J end by 0 bases, with 11 bases between. The CDR3 runs to 16 residues. Germline loops: CDR1 SGHNT, CDR2 YENEEA. CDR3: CASSLDRTGMNTEAFF. The CDR3 DNA follows: TGTGCCAGCAGCTTAGATCGCACGGGTATGAACACTGAAGCTTTCTTT.

This chain links TRBV28 with TRBJ2-2; no reliable D call. V lost 2 bases and J 6 bases, leaving 7 bases between the germline ends. The length of the CDR3 is 13 residues. Germline CDR1 MDHEN, CDR2 SYDVKM. The CDR3 protein is CASSLNSPGELFF. The DNA for the CDR3 is TGTGCCAGCAGTTTAAATTCCCCCGGGGAGCTGTTTTTT. Filled out from reference TRBV28 and TRBJ2-2, the complete variable domain reads DVKVTQSSRYLVKRTGEKVFLECVQDMDHENMFWYRQDPGLGLRLIYFSYDVKMKEKGDIPEGYSVSREKKERFSLILESASTNQTSMYLCASSLNSPGELFFGEGSRLTVL.

The gene calls are TRBV11-2 and TRBJ2-7; TRBD2 matches at 9 bases. The CDR3 is made up of 16 amino acids. CDR1 and CDR2 (germline): SGHAT, FQNNGV. V was pared by 5 bases and J by 7 bases, with 15 bases of the junction left unmatched. Written as DNA, the CDR3 is TGTGCCAGCAGCCTAGGTCCCCTCCTAGCGGGGCGGGAGCAGTACTTC. It is translated as CASSLGPLLAGREQYF.

V usage is TRBV6-1 and J usage is TRBJ2-7, with no clear D. CDR1 and CDR2 from the germline V gene are MNHNS and SASEGT. With 10 bases removed from V and 3 bases from J, the gap between germline ends came to 10 bases. The CDR3 has 11 amino acids. As DNA, the CDR3 is TGTGCCACCCACGCCATCTACGAGCAGTACTTC. It is translated as CATHAIYEQYF.

The J gene is TRBJ1-2, the V gene TRBV18, with unresolved D. Trimming took 0 bases from V and 4 from J, leaving 9 bases between them. This CDR3 region has 14 residues. The germline V gene has CDR1 KGHSH and CDR2 LQKENI. The CDR3 DNA sequence: TGTGCCAGCTCACCACCGACGGACCTCTATGGCTACACCTTC. It codes for CASSPPTDLYGYTF. The variable domain in full, completed from reference TRBV18 and TRBJ1-2, reads NAGVMQNPRHLVRRRGQEARLRCSPMKGHSHVYWYRQLPEEGLKFMVYLQKENIIDESGMPKERFSAEFPKEGPSILRIQQVVRGDSAAYFCASSPPTDLYGYTFGSGTRLTVV.

In this sample, this clone turned up a few times. This rearrangement joins TRBV7-8 to TRBJ1-1, with D hard to call. Per the germline V gene, CDR1 is SGHVS and CDR2 is FQNEAQ. CDR3 size: 11 residues. The V gene lost 5 bases and the J gene lost 6 bases, with 7 bases spanning the gap. The CDR3 protein is CASSRVSEAFF. The CDR3 DNA follows: TGTGCCAGCAGCAGGGTTTCTGAAGCTTTCTTT. The variable domain in full, with the rest retrieved from reference TRBV7-8 and TRBJ1-1, is GAGVSQSPRYKVAKRGQDVALRCDPISGHVSLFWYQQALGQGPEFLTYFQNEAQLDKSGLPSDRFFAERPEGSVSTLKIQRTQQEDSAVYLCASSRVSEAFFGQGTRLTVV.

The genes are TRBV6-5 and TRBJ2-1; no definite D call. CDR3 length equals 11 residues. Per the germline V gene, CDR1 is MNHEY and CDR2 is SVGAGI. Between the trimmed V and J ends, which lost 2 bases and 7 bases, there was a span of 3 bases. The CDR3 protein is CASSYLNEQFF. The DNA of the CDR3 is TGTGCCAGCAGTTACCTGAATGAGCAGTTCTTC.

The chain links TRBV5-1 to TRBJ2-3; 11 nucleotides agree with TRBD1. Germline loops: CDR1 SGHRS, CDR2 YFSETQ. The CDR3 loop spans 16 amino acids. With V trimmed by 4 bases and J by 4 bases, 8 bases remained unmatched. The CDR3 sequence is CASSSLRTGGADTQYF. The CDR3 DNA is TGCGCCAGCAGCAGCCTAAGGACAGGGGGCGCAGATACGCAGTATTTT. Using reference TRBV5-1 and TRBJ2-3 for the parts outside the CDR3, the full variable domain is KAGVTQTPRYLIKTRGQQVTLSCSPISGHRSVSWYQQTPGQGLQFLFEYFSETQRNKGNFPGRFSGRQFSNSRSEMNVSTLELGDSALYLCASSSLRTGGADTQYFGPGTRLTVL.

V usage is TRBV28 and J usage is TRBJ2-7; D may be TRBD2 (6 bases). Germline V gives CDR1 MDHEN, CDR2 SYDVKM. CDR3 length: 12 residues. V shed 6 bases and J shed 4 bases, with 10 bases lying between them. Written as DNA, the CDR3 is TGTGCCAGCAGACTGGGGGGTTACGAGCAGTACTTC. Translating it yields CASRLGGYEQYF.

The chain employs TRBV19 and TRBJ2-2; TRBD2 agrees at 9 bases. Looked up from germline, CDR1 is LNHDA and CDR2 is SQIVND (reference sequence). This CDR3 region has 14 residues. Trimming took 9 bases from V and 2 from J; bases not matched to a gene: 4. Here the CDR3 DNA reads TGTGCCAGCTTGACTAGCGGTAACACCGGGGAGCTGTTTTTT. Protein sequence: CASLTSGNTGELFF.

With respect to this clone: The germline gene is not matched at one end of the junction; a read error may be the cause. This chain joins TRBV11-3 and TRBJ2-5, with 8 bases lining up with TRBD1. Looked up from germline, CDR1 is SGHNT and CDR2 is YENEEA. The CDR3 is 14 residues long. CDR3 nucleotide sequence: TGTGCCAGCAGCTTAGGGGTCCTCGGACAGGGTCTCGACTTC. This encodes CASSLGVLGQGLDF. The full variable domain, its missing parts supplied by reference TRBV11-3 and TRBJ2-5, is EAGVVQSPRYKIIEKKQPVAFWCNPISGHNTLYWYLQNLGQGPELLIRYENEEAVDDSQLPKDRFSAERLKGVDSTLKIQPAELGDSAVYLCASSLGVLGQGLDFGPGTRLLVL.

The chain carries TRBV5-6 and TRBJ1-5; 8 nucleotides match TRBD1. V lost 4 bases to trimming and J lost 3 bases; unmatched junction nucleotides: 3. Per germline, CDR1 SGHDT and CDR2 YYEEEE. The CDR3 covers 14 residues. The chain's CDR3 is CASSRTGPNQPQHF. The CDR3 nucleotides read TGTGCCAGCAGCCGGACAGGGCCCAATCAGCCCCAGCATTTT.

The rearrangement joins TRBV7-2 to TRBJ1-6; TRBD1 aligns across 10 bases. V dropped 5 bases and J dropped 10; count of bases not matched to a gene: 8. Germline V lookup: CDR1 SGHTA, CDR2 FQGNSA. There are 15 residues in the CDR3. Here the CDR3 DNA reads TGTGCCAGCAGCCCTAGACAGGGGGCGCAGTCACCCCTCCACTTT. Its translation: CASSPRQGAQSPLHF.

The rearrangement links TRBV10-3 to TRBJ2-7, with D unresolved. Between the trimmed V and J ends, which lost 0 bases and 4 bases, there was a span of 4 bases. This CDR3 has 12 residues. In germline, CDR1 is ENHRY, CDR2 SYGVKD. The CDR3 nucleotides are TGTGCCATCAGTGAGTCAGAGTACGAGCAGTACTTC. This translates into CAISESEYEQYF.

This clone appeared once. The V gene is TRBV15, the J gene TRBJ2-1; 13 bases agree with TRBD2. Germline CDR1 and CDR2: LNHNV and YYDKDF (reference sequence). Trimming cost V 4 bases and J 3 bases; bases outside gene matches: 12. This CDR3 contains 19 residues. In DNA, the CDR3 is TGTGCCACCAGCACAACAGTGGGACTAGCGGGATCGAACTACAATGAGCAGTTCTTC. Translated, it gives CATSTTVGLAGSNYNEQFF. The full variable domain, in which reference TRBV15 and TRBJ2-1 provide the parts outside the CDR3, is DAMVIQNPRYQVTQFGKPVTLSCSQTLNHNVMYWYQQKSSQAPKLLFHYYDKDFNNEADTPDNFQSRRPNTSFCFLDIRSPGLGDTAMYLCATSTTVGLAGSNYNEQFFGPGTRLTVL.

J is TRBJ2-3 and V is TRBV29-1, with 7 bases lining up with TRBD2. The germline V gene encodes CDR1 SQVTM and CDR2 ANQGSEA. The V and J ends lost 0 bases and 4 bases, in that order; junction bases with no gene match: 10. The CDR3 contains 16 residues. In DNA, the CDR3 is TGCAGCGTTGAAGATGGGCTAGCGGCAAACCCAGATACGCAGTATTTT. The encoded protein is CSVEDGLAANPDTQYF.

This chain links TRBV19 with TRBJ2-2; D perhaps matches TRBD1 (6 bases). The CDR3 is 14 residues long. CDR1 is LNHDA and CDR2 is SQIVND in the germline V gene (reference sequence). Trimming removed 1 base at V and 6 bases at J, with 9 bases between. The CDR3 sequence: CASSIAGAAGELFF. The CDR3 DNA reads as TGTGCCAGTAGTATAGCAGGGGCGGCCGGGGAGCTGTTTTTT.

The chain is built from TRBV14 and TRBJ2-7; possible D gene TRBD2, 5 bases. Trimming stripped 6 bases from V and 5 bases from J, with 11 bases between. Germline V gene sequence: CDR1 SGHDN, CDR2 FVKESK. There are 12 residues in the CDR3. In nucleotides, the CDR3 is TGTGCCAGCAGGAGAGGGTCGGACGAGCAGTACTTC. Its translation is CASRRGSDEQYF. The whole variable domain, remainder taken from reference TRBV14 and TRBJ2-7, is EAGVTQFPSHSVIEKGQTVTLRCDPISGHDNLYWYRRVMGKEIKFLLHFVKESKQDESGMPNNRFLAERTGGTYSTLKVQPAELEDSGVYFCASRRGSDEQYFGPGTRLTVT.

The genes are TRBV19 and TRBJ2-5; D remains unclear. Germline V gene data show CDR1 as LNHDA and CDR2 as SQIVND (reference sequence). The CDR3 has 13 residues. V was shortened by 3 bases and J by 2 bases, with 7 bases between the two germline ends. CDR3 DNA sequence: TGTGCCAGTAGTATCATCGATCAAGAGACCCAGTACTTC. It codes for CASSIIDQETQYF.